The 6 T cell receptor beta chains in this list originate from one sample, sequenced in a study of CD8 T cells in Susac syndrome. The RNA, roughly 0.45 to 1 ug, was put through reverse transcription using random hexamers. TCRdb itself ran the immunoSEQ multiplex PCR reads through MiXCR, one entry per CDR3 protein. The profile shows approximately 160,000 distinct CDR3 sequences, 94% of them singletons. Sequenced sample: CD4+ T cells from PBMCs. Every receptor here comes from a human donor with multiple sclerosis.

The CDR3 loop reads CASSSGDGETQYF. In DNA form, the CDR3 reads TGTGCCAGTTCTAGCGGGGACGGGGAGACCCAGTACTTC. The chain joins TRBV10-3 to TRBJ2-5; TRBD2 matches 9 bases. V dropped 10 bases and J dropped 5; count of bases not matched to a gene: 8. Germline CDR1 ENHRY, CDR2 SYGVKD. The CDR3 extends over 13 amino acids.

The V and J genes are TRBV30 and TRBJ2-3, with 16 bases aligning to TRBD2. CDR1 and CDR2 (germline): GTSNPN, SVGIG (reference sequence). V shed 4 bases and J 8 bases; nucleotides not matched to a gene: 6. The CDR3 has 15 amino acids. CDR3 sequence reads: CAWNEGTSGRGTQYF. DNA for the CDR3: TGTGCCTGGAACGAAGGGACTAGCGGGAGGGGTACGCAGTATTTT.

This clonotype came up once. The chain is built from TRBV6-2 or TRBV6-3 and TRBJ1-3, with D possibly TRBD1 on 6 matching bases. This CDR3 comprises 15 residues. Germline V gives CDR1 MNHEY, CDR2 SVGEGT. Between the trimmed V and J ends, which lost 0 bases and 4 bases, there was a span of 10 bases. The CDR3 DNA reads TGTGCCAGCAGTTACTCCGCAGGGGAAGGAAACACCATATATTTT. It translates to CASSYSAGEGNTIYF.

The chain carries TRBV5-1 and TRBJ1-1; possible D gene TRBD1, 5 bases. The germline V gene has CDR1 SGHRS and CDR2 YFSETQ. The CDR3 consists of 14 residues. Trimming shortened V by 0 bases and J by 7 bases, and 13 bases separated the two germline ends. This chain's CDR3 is CASSLEVGVSEAFF. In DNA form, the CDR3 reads TGCGCCAGCAGCTTGGAGGTAGGGGTGAGTGAAGCTTTCTTT.

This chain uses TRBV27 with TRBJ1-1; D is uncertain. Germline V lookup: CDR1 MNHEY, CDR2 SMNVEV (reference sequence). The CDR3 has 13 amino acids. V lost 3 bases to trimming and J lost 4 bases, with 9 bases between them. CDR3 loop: CASSFSWGTEAFF. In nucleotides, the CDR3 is TGTGCCAGCAGTTTCTCGTGGGGCACTGAAGCTTTCTTT.

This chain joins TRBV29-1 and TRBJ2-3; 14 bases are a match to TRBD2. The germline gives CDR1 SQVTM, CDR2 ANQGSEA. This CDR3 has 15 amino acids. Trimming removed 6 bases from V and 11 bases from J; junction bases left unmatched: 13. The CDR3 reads CSVPPTSGRAGEQYF. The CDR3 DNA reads TGCAGCGTACCGCCGACTAGCGGGAGGGCCGGTGAGCAGTATTTT.